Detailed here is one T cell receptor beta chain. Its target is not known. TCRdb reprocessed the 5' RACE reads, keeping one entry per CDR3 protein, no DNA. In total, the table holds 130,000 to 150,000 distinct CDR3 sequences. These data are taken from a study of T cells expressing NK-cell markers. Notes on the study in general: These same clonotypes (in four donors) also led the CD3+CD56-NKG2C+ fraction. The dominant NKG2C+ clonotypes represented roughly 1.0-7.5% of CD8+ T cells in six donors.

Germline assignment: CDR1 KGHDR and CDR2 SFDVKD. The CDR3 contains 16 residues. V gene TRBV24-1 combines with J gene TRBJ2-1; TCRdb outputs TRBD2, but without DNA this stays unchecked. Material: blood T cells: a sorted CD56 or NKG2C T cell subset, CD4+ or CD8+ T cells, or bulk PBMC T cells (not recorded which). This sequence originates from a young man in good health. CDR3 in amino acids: CATSDPSGRANNEQFF.